What follows are 5 T cell receptor beta chains derived from one specimen sequenced in a study of naive and memory T cell subsets. Ligated cDNA underwent four rounds of PCR with nested alpha and beta constant region primers and SP2. TCRdb reprocessed the 5' RACE reads via MiXCR and lists one record per CDR3 protein. The sample gives more than 60,000 distinct CDR3 sequences, approximately 8% of which show up once; roughly 19% is in the top ten. The library had UMIs added by 3' ligation of an oligonucleotide to TCR cDNA. The receptors here all came from a female donor in good health.

V is TRBV28 and J is TRBJ2-1; 9 bases are a match to TRBD2. CDR3 length: 16 residues. The V gene end was trimmed by 5 bases and the J gene end by 6 bases; junction bases not matched to a gene: 11. Per germline, CDR1 MDHEN and CDR2 SYDVKM. CDR3: CASSTPRLAGVNEQFF. In DNA form, the CDR3 reads TGTGCCAGCAGTACTCCCCGGTTAGCGGGAGTCAATGAGCAGTTCTTC.

This clonotype turned up a few times. The genes are TRBV7-8 and TRBJ2-3; D unclear. The CDR3 has 13 residues. The V gene's germline CDR1 is SGHVS and CDR2 FQNEAQ. V was trimmed by 8 bases and J by 2 bases, leaving 11 bases between them. CDR3 DNA: TGTGCCAGCTCCTCAGTAAACACAGATACGCAGTATTTT. Protein: CASSSVNTDTQYF.

This clonotype was detected ten times or more. V usage is TRBV7-9 and J usage is TRBJ1-3; TRBD1 aligns across 8 bases. Losses at the gene ends were 1 base for V and 2 bases for J; bases not matched to a gene: 4. In germline, CDR1 is SEHNR, CDR2 FQNEAQ (reference sequence). The CDR3 runs 16 residues. Here the CDR3 DNA reads TGTGCCAGCAGCTTAGGACAGGGGTCCGCTGGAAACACCATATATTTT. This translates into CASSLGQGSAGNTIYF.

On this clonotype: With a much larger clone just one base away, this may be a read error. The gene calls are TRBV27 and TRBJ2-7, with D hard to call. The CDR3 is 16 amino acids. V was trimmed by 7 bases and J by 0 bases, leaving 19 bases between them. CDR1 is MNHEY, CDR2 SMNVEV, per germline (reference sequence). The CDR3 nucleotides read TGTGCCAGCACCTCCCTGTTCCCTAACACCTCCTACGAGCAGTACTTC. This gives the protein CASTSLFPNTSYEQYF.

This clonotype was detected ten times or more. The rearrangement joins TRBV13 to TRBJ1-1; TRBD1 matches 7 bases. The length of the CDR3 is 17 residues. The J segment lost 5 bases and the V segment lost 2 bases, leaving 14 bases of the junction unmatched. Germline values: CDR1 PRHDT, CDR2 FYEKMQ (reference sequence). The CDR3 sequence is CASSLSPGGGVRTEAFF. CDR3 nucleotide sequence: TGTGCCAGCAGCTTATCCCCAGGGGGAGGGGTCAGGACTGAAGCTTTCTTT.